The TCR beta chain described here comes from a study of blood T cell repertoires in COVID-19. Study-wide context: COVID-19 samples collected from the United States, Italy and Spain covered acute and convalescent phases. Sample material is recorded as cDNA or gDNA derived from T cells, B-cell-depleted T cells, or PBMCs.

CDR3 length equals 14 residues. Trimming removed 9 bases from V and 8 bases from J; junction bases left unmatched: 12. Germline values: CDR1 SGHNT, CDR2 YYREEE (reference sequence). Data came from immunoSEQ multiplex PCR; TCRdb stores just in-frame clones and leaves some out. The top ten clones hold 2.2% of a sample with fewer than 300,000 clones, just over 90% of them seen once. Sample: peripheral blood. The TCR originated in a woman in her 30s with COVID-19, enrolled during active disease. V gene TRBV5-4 combines with J gene TRBJ2-1, with TRBD1 matching 9 bases. DNA of the CDR3: TGTGCCACCCTAAACAGGGGGCATTCCGATGAGCAGTTCTTC. Its protein product is CATLNRGHSDEQFF.